This T cell receptor beta chain originates from a study of blood T cell repertoires in COVID-19. Study details: COVID-19 samples collected from the United States, Italy and Spain covered acute and convalescent phases. The analysed material was cDNA or gDNA that came from T cells, B-cell-depleted T cells, or PBMCs.

The authors' processing: Reference gene primers were amplified, and this amplification served to estimate nucleated cell counts. The method was immunoSEQ multiplex PCR; TCRdb's version includes in-frame clones alone and lacks a portion of them. V and J calls and clone size come straight from that table; D and trimming were deduced from the DNA. This table has 150,000 or so clones, roughly 85% appearing once. Germline CDR1 is SEHNR and CDR2 is FQNEAQ (reference sequence). With 3 bases removed from V and 4 bases from J, the gap between germline ends came to 17 bases. There are 16 residues in the CDR3. The V gene is TRBV7-9, the J gene TRBJ2-3; D perhaps matches TRBD1 (5 bases). The clonotype originates from a man aged 60-69 years with acute or convalescent COVID-19. Source material: peripheral blood. Here the CDR3 reads CASSLPTGLVADTQYF. CDR3 DNA: TGTGCCAGCAGCTTGCCCACAGGTTTGGTTGCAGATACGCAGTATTTT.